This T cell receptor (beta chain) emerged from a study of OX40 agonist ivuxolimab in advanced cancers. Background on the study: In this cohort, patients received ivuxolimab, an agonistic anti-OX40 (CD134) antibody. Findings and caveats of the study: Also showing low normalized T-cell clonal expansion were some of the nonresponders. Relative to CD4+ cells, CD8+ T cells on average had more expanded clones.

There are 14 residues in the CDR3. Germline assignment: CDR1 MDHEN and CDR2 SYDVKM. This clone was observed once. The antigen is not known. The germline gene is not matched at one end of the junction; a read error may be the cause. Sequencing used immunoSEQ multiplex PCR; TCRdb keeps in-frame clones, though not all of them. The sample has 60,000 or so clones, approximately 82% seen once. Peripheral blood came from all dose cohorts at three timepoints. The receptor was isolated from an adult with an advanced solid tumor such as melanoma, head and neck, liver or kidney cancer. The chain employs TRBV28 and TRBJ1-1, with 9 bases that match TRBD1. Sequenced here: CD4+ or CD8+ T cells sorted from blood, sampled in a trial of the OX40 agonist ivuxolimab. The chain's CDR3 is CAGRGQGPLPEAFF. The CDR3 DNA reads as TGTGCCGGCAGGGGACAGGGACCCTTACCTGAAGCTTTCTTT. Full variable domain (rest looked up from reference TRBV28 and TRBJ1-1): DVKVTQSSRYLVKRTGEKVFLECVQDMDHENMFWYRQDPGLGLRLIYFSYDVKMKEKGDIPEGYSVSREKKERFSLILESASTNQTSMYLCAGRGQGPLPEAFFGQGTRLTVV.